The 27 T cell receptor beta chains below come from one sample, sequenced in a study of cytomegalovirus exposure and HLA in healthy donors. The PCR had 60 Vbeta and 13 Jbeta primers. The repertoire was sequenced with immunoSEQ multiplex PCR; TCRdb's copy has only in-frame clones and lacks some. The table lists around 200,000 clones, approximately 81% of them singletons, with under 3% in the top ten. Sample: PBMCs. The receptors were gathered from a woman in her 50s in good health and CMV-seronegative.

The genes are TRBV5-6 and TRBJ2-7, with 7 bases aligning to TRBD2. The CDR3 runs to 14 residues. The ends lost 0 bases at V and 6 bases at J; junction bases unmatched: 6. Germline CDR1 reads SGHDT; CDR2 reads YYEEEE. CDR3 residues: CASSLGGGRGEQYF. CDR3 DNA: TGTGCCAGCAGCTTGGGGGGGGGTAGGGGCGAGCAGTACTTC.

The chain employs TRBV28 and TRBJ2-1, with 7 bases aligning to TRBD1. The ends lost 5 bases at V and 5 bases at J; junction bases unmatched: 6. Germline V gene data show CDR1 as MDHEN and CDR2 as SYDVKM. This CDR3 contains 14 residues. CDR3 in DNA: TGTGCCAGCAGTCCGACAGGGTGGGACAATGAGCAGTTCTTC. Its protein is CASSPTGWDNEQFF.

This chain connects TRBV6-4 to TRBJ2-1; 8 nucleotides line up with TRBD2. The J segment lost 1 base and the V segment lost 2 bases, leaving 4 bases of the junction unmatched. This CDR3 has 16 amino acids. CDR1 and CDR2 from the germline V gene are MRHNA and SNTAGT. In DNA form, the CDR3 reads TGTGCCAGCAGTGACACCGGGACTAGTTCCTACAATGAGCAGTTCTTC. It codes for CASSDTGTSSYNEQFF.

The chain is built from TRBV7-9 and TRBJ2-5, with TRBD2 identical over 10 bases. The J call may be faulty, since TRBJ2-7 better matches the DNA end. The CDR3 length is 15 residues. The germline V gene encodes CDR1 SEHNR and CDR2 FQNEAQ (reference sequence). The CDR3 sequence is CASSSSGRVAYEQYF. CDR3 bases: TGTGCCAGCAGCTCGAGCGGGAGGGTGGCCTACGAGCAGTACTTC.

The chain couples TRBV2 to TRBJ2-7; TRBD2 matches at 12 bases. This CDR3 has 14 amino acids. The V gene end was trimmed by 1 base and the J gene end by 11 bases; junction bases not matched to a gene: 6. CDR1 and CDR2 from the germline V gene are SNHLY and FYNNEI. DNA of the CDR3: TGTGCCAGCAGTGAAGGGCTAGCGGGGGGGGAAAAGTACTTC. This codes for CASSEGLAGGEKYF.

This clone has only a few counts. The chain couples TRBV5-1 to TRBJ1-1; D is unresolved. Germline-derived CDR1 and CDR2 are SGHRS and YFSETQ. The V gene lost 0 bases and the J gene lost 1 base, with 4 bases spanning the gap. This CDR3 spans 13 amino acids. CDR3 protein: CASSLEANTEAFF. The CDR3 region has the DNA TGCGCCAGCAGCTTGGAAGCGAACACTGAAGCTTTCTTT.

The chain has TRBV28 and TRBJ1-5; the match to TRBD1 covers 7 bases. The CDR3 covers 14 residues. Germline CDR1 MDHEN, CDR2 SYDVKM. Trimming took 6 bases from V and 6 from J; bases not matched to a gene: 8. In DNA, the CDR3 is TGTGCCAGCAGCCTCAGACAGGGAAGTCAGCCCCAGCATTTT. It specifies CASSLRQGSQPQHF.

V is TRBV28 and J is TRBJ1-6; D possibly corresponds to TRBD1 (5 bases). Germline CDR1 and CDR2: MDHEN and SYDVKM. CDR3 length: 14 amino acids. The V and J ends lost 6 bases and 7 bases respectively, with 13 bases between them. The CDR3: CASSRERGNSPLHF. CDR3 nucleotides: TGTGCCAGCAGCAGAGAACGGGGGAATTCACCCCTCCACTTT.

This chain joins TRBV7-9 and TRBJ2-1, with 13 bases lining up with TRBD2. The CDR3 length is 17 residues. CDR1 is SEHNR and CDR2 is FQNEAQ in the germline V gene (reference sequence). Unmatched junction bases numbered 7, after V lost 6 bases and J lost 2 bases. The chain's CDR3 is CASSPRTSGGPYNEQFF. The CDR3 region has the DNA TGTGCCAGCAGTCCTCGGACTAGCGGGGGCCCCTACAATGAGCAGTTCTTC.

The chain uses TRBV9 and TRBJ2-7; tentative D call: TRBD1 (5 bases). The length of the CDR3 is 13 residues. Trimming left V 0 bases short and J 7 bases short, with 11 bases between. The germline V gene has CDR1 SGDLS and CDR2 YYNGEE. Written as DNA, the CDR3 is TGTGCCAGCAGCGTAGATGGACAACGGGAGCAGTACTTC. This sequence encodes CASSVDGQREQYF. Filled out from reference TRBV9 and TRBJ2-7, the complete variable domain reads DSGVTQTPKHLITATGQRVTLRCSPRSGDLSVYWYQQSLDQGLQFLIQYYNGEERAKGNILERFSAQQFPDLHSELNLSSLELGDSALYFCASSVDGQREQYFGPGTRLTVT.

The V gene is TRBV4-3, the J gene TRBJ1-2; perhaps TRBD1 as D (5 bases). The CDR3 has 12 residues. Germline V lookup: CDR1 LGHNA, CDR2 YSLEER. Trimming shortened V by 4 bases and J by 5 bases, and 8 bases separated the two germline ends. The CDR3 protein is CASSLGGYGYTF. As DNA, the CDR3 is TGCGCCAGCAGCCTCGGGGGTTATGGCTACACCTTC.

This chain joins TRBV6-5 and TRBJ2-1; 12 nucleotides match TRBD2. Germline V lookup: CDR1 MNHEY, CDR2 SVGAGI. With V trimmed by 5 bases and J by 3 bases, 2 bases remained unmatched. CDR3 length: 15 amino acids. The CDR3 DNA is TGTGCCAGCAGTCAACTAGCGGGAGGCTACAATGAGCAGTTCTTC. Amino acids: CASSQLAGGYNEQFF.

This clone turned up a few times. V and J are TRBV5-1 and TRBJ2-7, with 7 bases identical to TRBD1. The V segment lost 0 bases and the J segment 4 bases; nucleotides outside the gene matches: 7. The CDR3 totals 15 residues. The V gene's germline CDR1 is SGHRS and CDR2 YFSETQ. CDR3 amino acids: CASSLADREQYEQYF. DNA of the CDR3: TGCGCCAGCAGCTTGGCCGACAGGGAACAATACGAGCAGTACTTC. The whole variable domain, filled in from reference TRBV5-1 and TRBJ2-7, reads KAGVTQTPRYLIKTRGQQVTLSCSPISGHRSVSWYQQTPGQGLQFLFEYFSETQRNKGNFPGRFSGRQFSNSRSEMNVSTLELGDSALYLCASSLADREQYEQYFGPGTRLTVT.

V gene TRBV12-5 combines with J gene TRBJ2-5; 9 positions match TRBD1. The DNA end is more similar to TRBJ2-7, so the J call may be wrong. The CDR3 totals 14 residues. Per the germline V gene, CDR1 is LGHNT and CDR2 is FRNRAP. CDR3 sequence (DNA): TGTGCTAGTGGTTTAGGGACAGGGAGGTACGAGCAGTACTTC. Translating gives CASGLGTGRYEQYF.

The J gene is TRBJ2-7, the V gene TRBV6-5, with TRBD2 matching over 7 bases. This CDR3 comprises 15 residues. CDR1 MNHEY and CDR2 SVGAGI come from the germline V gene. Losses at the gene ends were 6 bases for V and 2 bases for J; bases not matched to a gene: 10. CDR3 nucleotides: TGTGCCAGCAGGAGGGACTACCCTCCCCCCTACGAGCAGTACTTC. This gives the protein CASRRDYPPPYEQYF.

This chain uses TRBV7-9 with TRBJ2-5; the match to TRBD2 covers 11 bases. Losses at the gene ends were 3 bases for V and 4 bases for J; bases not matched to a gene: 4. The CDR3 runs 15 residues. Looked up from germline, CDR1 is SEHNR and CDR2 is FQNEAQ (reference sequence). The CDR3 is CASSLGTSGGETQYF. As DNA, the CDR3 is TGTGCCAGCAGCTTGGGGACTAGCGGAGGAGAGACCCAGTACTTC.

The chain employs TRBV5-1 and TRBJ2-1; the D gene is possibly TRBD2 (5 bases). Germline assignment: CDR1 SGHRS and CDR2 YFSETQ. CDR3 length: 15 amino acids. Trimming shortened V by 0 bases and J by 1 base, and 8 bases separated the two germline ends. In nucleotides, the CDR3 is TGCGCCAGCAGCTTGGGAGGGCTTTCCTACAATGAGCAGTTCTTC. Amino acid sequence: CASSLGGLSYNEQFF.

The chain combines TRBV19 with TRBJ1-4; D unresolved. This CDR3 has 13 amino acids. Deletions cut 6 bases from V and 5 bases from J, with 10 bases between. Germline V gene sequence: CDR1 LNHDA, CDR2 SQIVND (reference sequence). The CDR3 coding sequence is TGTGCCAGTAGGGCTCCACCGAATGAAAAACTGTTTTTT. Translated: CASRAPPNEKLFF.

The sample holds a few counts of this clone. J is TRBJ2-3 and V is TRBV10-3, with 12 bases aligning to TRBD1. There are 15 residues in the CDR3. With 3 bases clipped from V and 6 bases from J, the junction kept 4 bases outside the gene matches. Germline values: CDR1 ENHRY, CDR2 SYGVKD. In DNA, the CDR3 is TGTGCCATCAGTGAAGGGGACAGGGGGCTGGATACGCAGTATTTT. Its protein product is CAISEGDRGLDTQYF.

This clone was counted only a few times. The junction departs from the called germline gene at one end, perhaps through a read error. The chain is built from TRBV10-3 and TRBJ2-7, with 7 bases fitting TRBD2. Looked up from germline, CDR1 is ENHRY and CDR2 is SYGVKD. The CDR3 is 14 residues long. The CDR3 sequence: CASSEAGTVYEQYF. The CDR3 DNA is TGTGCCAGCAGTGAAGCGGGGACCGTCTACGAGCAGTACTTC.

The chain combines TRBV28 with TRBJ1-3; 7 bases agree with TRBD1. The CDR3 extends over 14 amino acids. CDR1 is MDHEN and CDR2 is SYDVKM in the germline V gene. V lost 5 bases and J lost 0; bases outside the gene matches: 1. The CDR3 nucleotides read TGTGCCAGCAGTCCAGGGGGCTCTGGAAACACCATATATTTT. Amino acid sequence: CASSPGGSGNTIYF.

The chain combines TRBV6-1 with TRBJ2-7, with 7 bases identical to TRBD1. Germline V gives CDR1 MNHNS, CDR2 SASEGT. V lost 8 bases and J lost 1; bases outside the gene matches: 8. This CDR3 comprises 14 residues. This CDR3 is CASSRTRGSYEQYF. The CDR3, as DNA: TGTGCCAGCTCGCGTACCAGGGGGTCCTACGAGCAGTACTTC.

This clone was counted a single time. This chain connects TRBV15 to TRBJ1-1; a possible D gene is TRBD1 (6 bases). V lost 1 base and J lost 3, with 15 bases in between. Germline V gene data show CDR1 as LNHNV and CDR2 as YYDKDF (reference sequence). This CDR3 spans 16 amino acids. CDR3 DNA sequence: TGTGCCACCAGCAGAGTAACAGGGAGACCTTACACTGAAGCTTTCTTT. Amino acid sequence: CATSRVTGRPYTEAFF.

About this clone: Additional DNA sequences in this sample encode the identical CDR3. The chain links TRBV28 to TRBJ2-5, with 8 bases identical to TRBD1. Germline trimming cut 5 bases from V and 4 bases from J; bases unmatched to any gene: 6. Germline V gene sequence: CDR1 MDHEN, CDR2 SYDVKM. CDR3 size: 14 residues. The CDR3 loop is CASSLDRVVETQYF. In nucleotides, the CDR3 is TGTGCCAGCAGTCTGGACAGGGTGGTAGAGACCCAGTACTTC.

V and J are TRBV19 and TRBJ1-5, with 8 bases identical to TRBD1. J gave up 2 bases and V 5 bases, and 8 bases lay outside the gene matches. From germline, CDR1 is LNHDA and CDR2 SQIVND (reference sequence). The CDR3 runs 16 residues. CDR3 sequence (DNA): TGTGCCAGTAGTCCCCGGACAGGGCATGGCAATCAGCCCCAGCATTTT. It is translated as CASSPRTGHGNQPQHF.

The chain employs TRBV7-3 and TRBJ2-5; no reliable D call. The CDR3 extends over 13 amino acids. Trimming removed 5 bases at V and 7 bases at J, with 14 bases between. Per germline, CDR1 SGHTA and CDR2 FQGTGA. DNA of the CDR3: TGTGCCAGCAGCCTGCGGCAGTCCGGGACCCAGTACTTC. Amino acids: CASSLRQSGTQYF.

This clone was recorded a few times. The V and J genes are TRBV30 and TRBJ1-6, with D perhaps TRBD1 (6 bases). This CDR3 has 13 residues. Germline-derived CDR1 and CDR2 are GTSNPN and SVGIG (reference sequence). V was cut by 4 bases and J by 4 bases, with 8 bases left in between. CDR3 loop: CAWIGQYNSPLHF. As DNA, the CDR3 is TGTGCCTGGATAGGACAGTATAATTCACCCCTCCACTTT.